This note documents a single TCR beta chain sequence. Its target is not known. TCRdb called the 5' RACE reads again in MiXCR, with one record for every CDR3 protein. This sample has 250,000 to 350,000 distinct CDR3 sequences, with 20% to 25% found just once. This sample was taken from a study of CD8 T cells in ankylosing spondylitis. Study findings and constraints: A TCR beta motif made of under 10 highly homologous variants seemed typical of ankylosing spondylitis blood.

There are 16 residues in the CDR3. CDR1 and CDR2 (germline): LNHDA, SQIVND (reference sequence). The V and J ends lost 3 bases and 0 bases, in that order; junction bases with no gene match: 4. Input material: blood, either unsorted or a sorted T cell fraction (not recorded which). The receptor's source is a female donor with ankylosing spondylitis or in good health (not recorded which). This rearrangement joins TRBV19 to TRBJ2-3; TRBD1 matches at 9 bases. The CDR3 nucleotides are TGTGCCAGTAGTATTGGGGGACAGGGTAGCACAGATACGCAGTATTTT. It encodes CASSIGGQGSTDTQYF.